The 32 T cell receptor beta chains listed next were all sequenced from one sample in a study of PD-L1 blockade in urothelial cancer. Time point indicated: pretreatment peripheral blood. Repertoires were generated with immunoSEQ multiplex PCR, while TCRdb's copy carries only in-frame clones and drops some. The sample holds 60,000 to 65,000 clones, 81% seen once. The sequencing here drew on PBMCs, taken around atezolizumab (anti-PD-L1) treatment. The source of these receptors is an older man with urothelial cancer.

The chain combines TRBV28 with TRBJ2-2; D perhaps matches TRBD1 (5 bases). Germline V gene lookup returns CDR1 MDHEN and CDR2 SYDVKM. The length of the CDR3 is 13 residues. V was pared by 8 bases and J by 4 bases, with 11 bases between. CDR3 coding DNA: TGTGCCAGCCTCCGGCAGGGCACCGGGGAGCTGTTTTTT. Translation: CASLRQGTGELFF. Full variable domain (remainder filled in from reference TRBV28 and TRBJ2-2): DVKVTQSSRYLVKRTGEKVFLECVQDMDHENMFWYRQDPGLGLRLIYFSYDVKMKEKGDIPEGYSVSREKKERFSLILESASTNQTSMYLCASLRQGTGELFFGEGSRLTVL.

This clone was seen more than once but under ten times. J is TRBJ2-1 and V is TRBV11-2; tentative D call: TRBD2 (6 bases). Trimming stripped 8 bases from V and 0 bases from J, with 14 bases between. CDR1 SGHAT and CDR2 FQNNGV come from the germline V gene. This CDR3 is built from 15 residues. The CDR3 reads CASWDFRNSYNEQFF. As DNA, the CDR3 is TGTGCCAGCTGGGACTTTCGAAACTCCTACAATGAGCAGTTCTTC.

V gene TRBV19 combines with J gene TRBJ2-5; maybe TRBD2 (6 bases). The V end lost 5 bases, the J end lost 4 bases, and 8 bases lay between the germline ends. Per germline, CDR1 LNHDA and CDR2 SQIVND (reference sequence). The CDR3 runs 12 residues. The CDR3, as DNA: TGTGCCAGTAGTCCCGGGAGAGAGACCCAGTACTTC. Its translation is CASSPGRETQYF.

The V and J genes are TRBV10-3 and TRBJ1-1; D unclear. Germline V CDR1 and CDR2: ENHRY, SYGVKD. The length of the CDR3 is 17 residues. With 0 bases removed from V and 2 bases from J, the gap between germline ends came to 16 bases. The CDR3 DNA reads TGTGCCATCAGTGAGTCCTTTCGGAGTACCCTCAACACTGAAGCTTTCTTT. It is translated as CAISESFRSTLNTEAFF.

The genes are TRBV28 and TRBJ2-1; 7 bases line up with TRBD2. CDR1 MDHEN and CDR2 SYDVKM come from the germline V gene. The ends lost 6 bases at V and 5 bases at J; junction bases unmatched: 10. The CDR3 spans 15 residues. CDR3 sequence reads: CASSPHLLADNEQFF. The CDR3 DNA reads as TGTGCCAGCAGCCCCCACTTGCTAGCGGACAATGAGCAGTTCTTC. Full variable domain (outside the CDR3, taken from reference TRBV28 and TRBJ2-1): DVKVTQSSRYLVKRTGEKVFLECVQDMDHENMFWYRQDPGLGLRLIYFSYDVKMKEKGDIPEGYSVSREKKERFSLILESASTNQTSMYLCASSPHLLADNEQFFGPGTRLTVL.

The genes are TRBV7-9 and TRBJ2-4; 10 bases line up with TRBD1. The CDR3 is 16 residues long. Trimming cost V 4 bases and J 0 bases; bases outside gene matches: 3. Germline V gene lookup returns CDR1 SEHNR and CDR2 FQNEAQ (reference sequence). CDR3 sequence (DNA): TGTGCCAGCAGCTGGGACAGGGGCTTAGCCAAAAACATTCAGTACTTC. The encoded protein is CASSWDRGLAKNIQYF.

For the CDR3, the DNA is TGTGCTAGTGGTCGCCGGGCCTACAATGAGCAGTTCTTC. The encoded protein is CASGRRAYNEQFF. The V call is TRBV12-5, the J call TRBJ2-1; D gene uncertain. V lost 5 bases, J lost 2 bases, and 7 bases lay in between. The CDR3 has 13 amino acids. Germline V lookup: CDR1 LGHNT, CDR2 FRNRAP. The variable domain in full, completed from reference TRBV12-5 and TRBJ2-1, reads DARVTQTPRHKVTEMGQEVTMRCQPILGHNTVFWYRQTMMQGLELLAYFRNRAPLDDSGMPKDRFSAEMPDATLATLKIQPSEPRDSAVYFCASGRRAYNEQFFGPGTRLTVL.

The chain links TRBV28 to TRBJ2-1, with 9 nucleotides matching TRBD1. V lost 7 bases to trimming and J lost 7 bases; unmatched junction nucleotides: 17. From germline, CDR1 is MDHEN and CDR2 SYDVKM. The CDR3 sequence is 17 residues long. The DNA for the CDR3 is TGTGCCAGCAATCCGGGACAGGGTGGTCGGGGCTGGAATGAGCAGTTCTTC. Its protein is CASNPGQGGRGWNEQFF.

The chain uses TRBV19 and TRBJ2-4; a possible D gene is TRBD1 (6 bases). The CDR3 is 15 amino acids. Trimming cost V 5 bases and J 7 bases, with 18 bases left between them. Germline V lookup: CDR1 LNHDA, CDR2 SQIVND (reference sequence). The CDR3: CASSALDSGGNIQYF. CDR3 DNA: TGTGCCAGTAGTGCCCTGGACAGTGGCGGGAACATTCAGTACTTC.

The V gene is TRBV19, the J gene TRBJ2-7; D remains ambiguous. CDR1 LNHDA and CDR2 SQIVND come from the germline V gene (reference sequence). The CDR3 runs 15 residues. With 3 bases removed from V and 0 bases from J, the gap between germline ends came to 12 bases. The CDR3: CASSIFGSDSYEQYF. The DNA for the CDR3 is TGTGCCAGTAGTATTTTTGGCTCCGACTCCTACGAGCAGTACTTC.

CDR3 sequence: CASSLARRFSTGELFF. In DNA form, the CDR3 reads TGTGCCAGCAGCTTAGCGCGGCGGTTCTCCACCGGGGAGCTGTTTTTT. The chain links TRBV7-8 to TRBJ2-2; no reliable D call. Trimming shortened V by 0 bases and J by 4 bases, and 12 bases separated the two germline ends. The CDR3 contains 16 residues. Germline V gene sequence: CDR1 SGHVS, CDR2 FQNEAQ.

The J gene is TRBJ1-2, the V gene TRBV5-1, with a tentative D call TRBD1 (5 bases). Trimming took 4 bases from V and 6 from J, leaving 16 bases between them. Germline CDR1 and CDR2: SGHRS and YFSETQ. This CDR3 is built from 14 residues. The CDR3 reads CASSQSGTPDGYTF. CDR3 nucleotides: TGCGCCAGCAGCCAATCCGGGACTCCCGATGGCTACACCTTC.

This chain connects TRBV4-1 to TRBJ1-2, with a tentative D call TRBD1 (5 bases). CDR3 length equals 14 residues. V was cut by 0 bases and J by 6 bases, with 11 bases left in between. Per the germline V gene, CDR1 is MGHRA and CDR2 is YSYEKL. Here the CDR3 DNA reads TGCGCCAGCAGCCAAGACCAGGGAGGGGATGGCTACACCTTC. This encodes CASSQDQGGDGYTF.

J is TRBJ2-7 and V is TRBV5-1; D is perhaps TRBD2 (5 bases). The V end was cut by 0 bases, the J end by 1 base, with 26 bases between. Per germline, CDR1 SGHRS and CDR2 YFSETQ. This CDR3 is built from 20 residues. CDR3 residues: CASSLVGGLRTSHISYEQYF. CDR3 bases: TGCGCCAGCAGCTTGGTAGGTGGACTTCGGACCTCCCACATATCCTACGAGCAGTACTTC.

The genes are TRBV27 and TRBJ2-3; 7 nucleotides agree with TRBD2. Losses at the gene ends were 0 bases for V and 5 bases for J; bases not matched to a gene: 5. In germline, CDR1 is MNHEY, CDR2 SMNVEV (reference sequence). This CDR3 is 15 amino acids long. CDR3 loop: CASSLSPGRGDTQYF. The CDR3 DNA sequence: TGTGCCAGCAGTTTATCGCCGGGGAGGGGAGATACGCAGTATTTT.

The J gene is TRBJ1-1, the V gene TRBV18, with 7 bases lining up with TRBD1. Germline V gene data show CDR1 as KGHSH and CDR2 as LQKENI. CDR3 length equals 14 residues. Trimming took 5 bases from V and 3 from J; bases not matched to a gene: 6. The CDR3 loop reads CASSSEGGDTEAFF. CDR3 nucleotide sequence: TGTGCCAGCTCATCGGAAGGGGGCGACACTGAAGCTTTCTTT.

V usage is TRBV2 and J usage is TRBJ1-5; unclear D gene. Trimming took 4 bases from V and 2 from J, leaving 12 bases between them. The CDR3 sequence is 15 residues long. Germline V gives CDR1 SNHLY, CDR2 FYNNEI. CDR3 in DNA: TGTGCCAGCAGTGCACAAGGTAGCGGCAATCAGCCCCAGCATTTT. Translating it yields CASSAQGSGNQPQHF.

About this clone: Other DNA sequences in this sample translate to the same CDR3. V and J are TRBV18 and TRBJ2-7; the match to TRBD1 covers 11 bases. The J segment lost 4 bases and the V segment lost 3 bases, leaving 2 bases of the junction unmatched. This CDR3 is built from 14 residues. Germline values: CDR1 KGHSH, CDR2 LQKENI. The CDR3 region has the DNA TGTGCCAGCTCACCCGGACAGGGGGCTTACGAGCAGTACTTC. Protein product: CASSPGQGAYEQYF. The complete variable domain, with remaining parts taken from reference TRBV18 and TRBJ2-7, reads NAGVMQNPRHLVRRRGQEARLRCSPMKGHSHVYWYRQLPEEGLKFMVYLQKENIIDESGMPKERFSAEFPKEGPSILRIQQVVRGDSAAYFCASSPGQGAYEQYFGPGTRLTVT.

Only a few counts were recorded for this clone. This sequence joins TRBV7-2 and TRBJ1-5; tentatively, D is TRBD1 (6 bases). The CDR3 sequence is 14 residues long. V was cut by 4 bases and J by 3 bases, with 10 bases left in between. From germline, CDR1 is SGHTA and CDR2 FQGNSA. The CDR3 nucleotides are TGTGCCAGCAGCTCGGACAGTTCCAATCAGCCCCAGCATTTT. Protein product: CASSSDSSNQPQHF.

The gene calls are TRBV30 and TRBJ2-1; tentatively, D is TRBD2 (6 bases). Trimming stripped 5 bases from V and 5 bases from J, with 16 bases between. The length of the CDR3 is 14 residues. Germline V CDR1 and CDR2: GTSNPN, SVGIG (reference sequence). The CDR3 DNA is TGTGCCTGGTCCCCTAGCGCCGGCGACAATGAGCAGTTCTTC. As protein: CAWSPSAGDNEQFF.

This chain joins TRBV19 and TRBJ2-1, with 7 bases that match TRBD2. Germline V gives CDR1 LNHDA, CDR2 SQIVND (reference sequence). J gave up 1 base and V 3 bases, and 6 bases lay outside the gene matches. This CDR3 has 16 residues. CDR3 sequence: CASSISGFGSYNEQFF. The CDR3 region has the DNA TGTGCCAGTAGTATTAGCGGGTTTGGGTCCTACAATGAGCAGTTCTTC.

This clone has just one count. The CDR3 nucleotides are TGTGCCAGCAGCGTAGGAGGTTCCCGCAACTATGGCTACACCTTC. It specifies CASSVGGSRNYGYTF. V gene TRBV9 combines with J gene TRBJ1-2; no clear D gene. The CDR3 length is 15 residues. V gave up 0 bases and J gave up 2 bases, with 11 bases separating them. The germline V gene encodes CDR1 SGDLS and CDR2 YYNGEE.

V is TRBV2 and J is TRBJ2-4; no clear D. From germline, CDR1 is SNHLY and CDR2 FYNNEI. This CDR3 region has 13 residues. V lost 4 bases to trimming and J lost 1 base, with 5 bases between them. The CDR3 DNA follows: TGTGCCAGCAGTGTACACGCCAAAAACATTCAGTACTTC. It encodes CASSVHAKNIQYF.

CDR3 DNA: TGCGCCAGCAGGGGGGGGGCGCGAACTAATGAAAAACTGTTTTTT. Amino acid sequence: CASRGGARTNEKLFF. The rearrangement links TRBV5-1 to TRBJ1-4; D is perhaps TRBD1 (6 bases). Germline V gives CDR1 SGHRS, CDR2 YFSETQ. The CDR3 runs to 15 residues. Trimming took off 5 bases at V and 1 base at J, with 12 bases between the two ends.

In its sample, this clone was seen once. The chain employs TRBV6-5 and TRBJ1-4; 7 nucleotides line up with TRBD1. V lost 2 bases, J lost 0 bases, and 0 bases stayed unmatched. The V gene's germline CDR1 is MNHEY and CDR2 SVGAGI. The CDR3 totals 15 residues. The chain's CDR3 is CASSYTGATNEKLFF. As DNA, the CDR3 is TGTGCCAGCAGTTACACAGGGGCAACTAATGAAAAACTGTTTTTT.

The rearrangement joins TRBV5-1 to TRBJ2-3; tentatively, D is TRBD2 (5 bases). The V gene's germline CDR1 is SGHRS and CDR2 YFSETQ. This CDR3 contains 15 residues. V dropped 0 bases and J dropped 3 bases, with 11 bases sitting between them. CDR3 sequence reads: CASSLDGVETDTQYF. For the CDR3, the DNA is TGCGCCAGCAGCTTGGACGGGGTTGAGACAGATACGCAGTATTTT.

The chain recombines TRBV30 with TRBJ1-2, with D possibly being TRBD1 (6 bases). The CDR3 covers 15 residues. The V gene lost 1 base and the J gene lost 3 bases, with 15 bases spanning the gap. Germline V gene sequence: CDR1 GTSNPN, CDR2 SVGIG (reference sequence). CDR3 sequence: CAWSGGGPGDYGYTF. The CDR3 DNA is TGTGCCTGGAGTGGGGGGGGCCCCGGTGACTATGGCTACACCTTC.

The V and J genes are TRBV19 and TRBJ2-1, with TRBD2 as a possible D gene (6 bases). There are 15 residues in the CDR3. Germline CDR1 is LNHDA and CDR2 is SQIVND (reference sequence). V shed 6 bases and J shed 7 bases, with 19 bases lying between them. The CDR3 loop is CASSRAAGIKNEQFF. The CDR3 coding sequence is TGTGCCAGTAGCCGGGCGGCGGGAATAAAAAATGAGCAGTTCTTC.

The chain uses TRBV7-3 and TRBJ2-1; 12 bases are a match to TRBD2. This CDR3 region has 18 residues. From germline, CDR1 is SGHTA and CDR2 FQGTGA. The J segment lost 3 bases and the V segment lost 5 bases, leaving 11 bases of the junction unmatched. As DNA, the CDR3 is TGTGCCAGCAGCCTCACCGGACTAGCGGGGTTAGACTACAATGAGCAGTTCTTC. It specifies CASSLTGLAGLDYNEQFF.

V and J are TRBV5-1 and TRBJ2-3; TRBD1 aligns across 10 bases. Germline V gene data show CDR1 as SGHRS and CDR2 as YFSETQ. The CDR3 loop spans 16 amino acids. J gave up 1 base and V 4 bases, and 6 bases lay outside the gene matches. In nucleotides, the CDR3 is TGCGCCAGCAGCCATCCCGGGACAGGGGGCACAGATACGCAGTATTTT. As protein: CASSHPGTGGTDTQYF.

V and J are TRBV2 and TRBJ2-7; TRBD1 aligns across 7 bases. V lost 2 bases to trimming and J lost 1 base; unmatched junction nucleotides: 20. Germline CDR1 and CDR2: SNHLY and FYNNEI. The CDR3 covers 20 residues. The CDR3 protein is CASSEPPRYELDRASYEQYF. As DNA, the CDR3 is TGTGCCAGCAGTGAACCCCCTCGATATGAGTTAGACAGGGCATCCTACGAGCAGTACTTC.

This chain connects TRBV5-1 to TRBJ2-3; 13 nucleotides line up with TRBD2. The CDR3 consists of 17 residues. Germline CDR1 is SGHRS and CDR2 is YFSETQ. The V segment lost 4 bases and the J segment 3 bases; nucleotides outside the gene matches: 8. The CDR3 nucleotides read TGCGCCAGCAGCCCGAGGACTAGCGGGAGTGGTACAGATACGCAGTATTTT. This gives the protein CASSPRTSGSGTDTQYF.